Listed below are T cell receptor beta chains from one sample, sequenced in a study of a mutant IDH1 vaccine in newly diagnosed glioma. Their target antigens are unknown. TCRdb's table, derived via immunoSEQ multiplex PCR, lists solely in-frame clones and lacks some. Altogether about 50,000 clones are present, roughly 78% being singletons, with the ten largest covering around 5.2%. This specimen was PBMCs, taken from a glioma patient whose treatment included an IDH1 peptide vaccine. These receptors originate from a man aged 50-60 years with glioma. Each CDR3 is given with its conserved first and last residue. D genes are given only for firm matches. Not every row has a clone size; where given, it reads once, few, many or a size class.

j_call clone_size d_call v_call cdr3_aa cdr3_nt
TRBJ1-6 few - TRBV5-1 CASSVEGRRSPLHF TGCGCCAGCAGCGTGGAGGGCCGGCGCTCACCCCTCCACTTT
TRBJ1-5 - - TRBV9 CASSVCKLLSNQPQHF TGTGCCAGCAGCGTTTGCAAACTATTAAGCAATCAGCCCCAGCATTTT
TRBJ1-1 - - TRBV5-6 CASSSGVEIAFF TGTGCCAGCAGCTCGGGGGTCGAAATAGCTTTCTTT
TRBJ2-5 - TRBD2 TRBV6-1 CASSGQRGGRETQYF TGTGCCAGCAGTGGCCAGCGGGGGGGTAGGGAGACCCAGTACTTC
TRBJ2-3 - - TRBV7-9 CASSGRLVTDTQYF TGTGCCAGCAGCGGAAGGCTGGTCACAGATACGCAGTATTTT
TRBJ2-7 - - TRBV6-6 CASSSQPYEQYF TGTGCCAGCAGCTCACAACCCTACGAGCAGTACTTC
TRBJ1-3 - - TRBV6-5 CASSYTTGFSGNTIYF TGTGCCAGCAGTTACACTACAGGGTTCTCTGGAAACACCATATATTTT
TRBJ1-2 - TRBD1 TRBV5-1 CASSVGQDYPYGYTF TGCGCCAGCAGCGTGGGACAGGATTACCCGTATGGCTACACCTTC
TRBJ1-3 - - TRBV7-9 CASSSTTVGNTIYF TGTGCCAGCAGCTCGACGACGGTCGGAAACACCATATATTTT
TRBJ1-2 - - TRBV10-3 CAIRVITTLGYGYTF TGTGCCATCAGAGTTATCACAACCCTCGGCTATGGCTACACCTTC
TRBJ1-6 - TRBD1 TRBV9 CASSVGDRAPLHF TGTGCCAGCAGCGTAGGGGACAGGGCTCCCCTCCACTTT
TRBJ1-2 - TRBD1 TRBV20-1 CSARTGSGYTF TGCAGTGCTCGGACAGGGAGCGGCTACACCTTC
TRBJ1-3 few - TRBV7-9 CASSFWGGGVSGNTIYF TGTGCCAGCAGCTTTTGGGGTGGGGGAGTCTCTGGAAACACCATATATTTT
TRBJ1-1 - TRBD1 TRBV18 CASSLGTGDAFF TGTGCCAGCTCACTGGGAACAGGGGATGCTTTCTTT
TRBJ2-1 medium-sized TRBD1 TRBV7-9 CASSLPRDRAGNEQFF TGTGCCAGCAGCTTACCCCGGGACAGGGCCGGCAATGAGCAGTTCTTC
TRBJ1-1 few - TRBV4-2 CASSQGIGTEAFF TGTGCCAGCAGCCAAGGCATAGGGACTGAAGCTTTCTTT
TRBJ2-2 - - TRBV30 CAFLFRGLGELFF TGTGCCTTCCTCTTCAGGGGTCTCGGGGAGCTGTTTTTT
TRBJ2-7 few - TRBV30 CAWSIGLLQYF TGTGCCTGGAGTATAGGCCTTCTGCAGTACTTC
TRBJ2-3 once - TRBV6-6 CASSITSTLDTQYF TGTGCCAGCAGCATTACTAGCACACTGGATACGCAGTATTTT
TRBJ1-1 - TRBD1 TRBV5-4 CASSLTGGARVTEAFF TGTGCCAGCAGCTTGACAGGGGGTGCGAGGGTCACTGAAGCTTTCTTT
TRBJ1-5 - TRBD1 TRBV6-5 CASTTDRESNQPQHF TGTGCCAGCACTACCGACAGGGAGAGCAATCAGCCCCAGCATTTT
TRBJ2-7 once - TRBV27 CASSLSGLSYEQYF TGTGCCAGCAGTTTATCGGGTTTATCCTACGAGCAGTACTTC
TRBJ1-5 - - TRBV6-5 CASRTQGNNQPQHF TGTGCCAGCAGGACCCAGGGCAACAATCAGCCCCAGCATTTT
TRBJ1-5 - - TRBV6-1 CASSETWAGNSHNQPQHF TGTGCCAGCAGTGAAACTTGGGCAGGGAATAGCCACAATCAGCCCCAGCATTTT